A single sample gave rise to the 26 T cell receptor beta chains below, sequenced in a study of siplizumab effects on memory and regulatory T cells. Clones were read by immunoSEQ multiplex PCR, and TCRdb kept only the in-frame ones, dropping some. The table lists fewer than 130,000 clones, over 85% of them singletons. The sample taken for sequencing was CD4+ T cells sorted from blood. Source of these receptors: a human donor in good health.

The gene calls are TRBV6-5 and TRBJ2-7, with a possible D match to TRBD1 (6 bases). This CDR3 is 13 amino acids long. With 6 bases removed from V and 1 base from J, the gap between germline ends came to 10 bases. CDR1 and CDR2 (germline): MNHEY, SVGAGI. CDR3 nucleotides: TGTGCCAGCAGAGACAGGATTTCCTACGAGCAGTACTTC. Its protein is CASRDRISYEQYF.

V and J are TRBV19 and TRBJ2-7; 10 positions match TRBD2. The junction had 0 bases not matched to a gene; V was cut back by 4 bases and J by 3 bases. In germline, CDR1 is LNHDA, CDR2 SQIVND (reference sequence). The CDR3 runs 13 residues. The CDR3 nucleotides are TGTGCCAGTAGTACTAGCGGGAGCTACGAGCAGTACTTC. This translates into CASSTSGSYEQYF. Combining the CDR3 with reference TRBV19 and TRBJ2-7 gives the whole variable domain DGGITQSPKYLFRKEGQNVTLSCEQNLNHDAMYWYRQDPGQGLRLIYYSQIVNDFQKGDIAEGYSVSREKKESFPLTVTSAQKNPTAFYLCASSTSGSYEQYFGPGTRLTVT.

This rearrangement joins TRBV18 to TRBJ2-3; D is perhaps TRBD2 (5 bases). Germline V gene data show CDR1 as KGHSH and CDR2 as LQKENI. The CDR3 totals 13 residues. The germline V and J ends were trimmed by 2 bases and 3 bases, with 6 bases remaining between them. CDR3 DNA sequence: TGTGCCAGCTCACCAGGACTGACAGATACGCAGTATTTT. It encodes CASSPGLTDTQYF.

This clone was recorded only once. The chain uses TRBV5-1 and TRBJ1-6, with D hard to call. Germline V gene sequence: CDR1 SGHRS, CDR2 YFSETQ. The V end was cut by 4 bases, the J end by 10 bases, with 15 bases between. The CDR3 is made up of 14 amino acids. The CDR3, as DNA: TGCGCCAGCAGCCCCGATCCCGGTTACTCACCCCTCCACTTT. Its protein is CASSPDPGYSPLHF.

The CDR3 DNA reads as TGTGCCAGCAGTTACCAGACCGATGAGCAGTTCTTC. Its translation is CASSYQTDEQFF. This sequence joins TRBV6-6 and TRBJ2-1; D not resolved. The V and J ends lost 2 bases and 8 bases respectively, with 7 bases between them. Germline CDR1 and CDR2: MNHNY and SVGAGI (reference sequence). There are 12 residues in the CDR3.

The chain recombines TRBV19 with TRBJ2-7, with 14 bases identical to TRBD2. The V segment lost 4 bases and the J segment 6 bases; nucleotides outside the gene matches: 5. The germline V gene has CDR1 LNHDA and CDR2 SQIVND (reference sequence). The length of the CDR3 is 15 residues. This CDR3 is CASSRRTSGRSEQYF. The CDR3 nucleotides read TGTGCCAGTAGTAGACGGACTAGCGGGAGGAGCGAGCAGTACTTC.

CDR3 loop: CASSQGPKTLRADTQYF. CDR3 bases: TGTGCCAGCAGCCAAGGTCCCAAGACCCTACGAGCAGATACGCAGTATTTT. This chain uses TRBV4-2 with TRBJ2-3; D unclear. Germline-derived CDR1 and CDR2 are LGHNA and YNFKEQ. With 1 base removed from V and 4 bases from J, the gap between germline ends came to 18 bases. The CDR3 sequence is 17 residues long.

The rearrangement joins TRBV20-1 to TRBJ1-1; D ambiguous. Germline V gene lookup returns CDR1 DFQATT and CDR2 SNEGSKA (reference sequence). V gave up 1 base and J gave up 5 bases, with 5 bases separating them. This CDR3 is 11 amino acids long. The CDR3 loop is CSARGGTEAFF. The CDR3 DNA reads as TGCAGTGCTAGAGGGGGTACTGAAGCTTTCTTT.

V and J are TRBV7-9 and TRBJ2-1; D might be TRBD2 (6 bases). CDR1 is SEHNR and CDR2 is FQNEAQ in the germline V gene (reference sequence). With 4 bases removed from V and 12 bases from J, the gap between germline ends came to 13 bases. The CDR3 is 12 residues long. The CDR3 is CASSWGEPWQFF. Written as DNA, the CDR3 is TGTGCCAGCAGCTGGGGGGAACCTTGGCAGTTCTTC.

The V call is TRBV5-5, the J call TRBJ1-4; no definite D call. The CDR3 is made up of 15 amino acids. Trimming removed 0 bases from V and 8 bases from J, with 14 bases in between. Per germline, CDR1 SGHKS and CDR2 YYEKEE (reference sequence). CDR3 sequence reads: CASSLVVEGPEKLFF. The CDR3 coding sequence is TGTGCCAGCAGCTTGGTTGTGGAGGGTCCCGAAAAACTGTTTTTT.

The V gene is TRBV7-9, the J gene TRBJ2-2; D is perhaps TRBD1 or TRBD2 (5 bases each). The V end lost 7 bases, the J end lost 4 bases, and 22 bases lay between the germline ends. CDR3 length: 17 residues. Germline CDR1 SEHNR, CDR2 FQNEAQ (reference sequence). The CDR3 nucleotides are TGTGCCAGCATACAAAACAGCCACCAGAGGGGCACCGGGGAGCTGTTTTTT. Protein product: CASIQNSHQRGTGELFF.

The J gene is TRBJ2-2, the V gene TRBV5-6; 10 bases line up with TRBD2. Germline trimming cut 3 bases from V and 1 base from J; bases unmatched to any gene: 3. This CDR3 spans 16 amino acids. Germline V gene data show CDR1 as SGHDT and CDR2 as YYEEEE. This CDR3 is CASSSWTSGNTGELFF. The CDR3 nucleotides are TGTGCCAGCAGCTCATGGACTAGCGGGAACACCGGGGAGCTGTTTTTT.

This clone occurred once. This chain joins TRBV15 and TRBJ1-2; 8 bases align to TRBD1. V trimming: 7 bases; J trimming: 3 bases; junction bases outside the gene matches: 7. The CDR3 contains 14 residues. Germline values: CDR1 LNHNV, CDR2 YYDKDF (reference sequence). CDR3 amino acids: CATTPDRDDYGYTF. The DNA of the CDR3 is TGTGCCACCACTCCGGACAGGGACGACTATGGCTACACCTTC. Looking up the rest from reference TRBV15 and TRBJ1-2 gives the full variable domain: DAMVIQNPRYQVTQFGKPVTLSCSQTLNHNVMYWYQQKSSQAPKLLFHYYDKDFNNEADTPDNFQSRRPNTSFCFLDIRSPGLGDTAMYLCATTPDRDDYGYTFGSGTRLTVV.

The rearrangement links TRBV5-1 to TRBJ2-1; D gene unclear. Trimming shortened V by 4 bases and J by 7 bases, and 9 bases separated the two germline ends. CDR3 length: 12 residues. Germline CDR1 SGHRS, CDR2 YFSETQ. CDR3 loop: CASSLPSNEQFF. CDR3 in DNA: TGCGCCAGCAGCCTCCCGAGTAATGAGCAGTTCTTC.

The chain combines TRBV7-8 with TRBJ2-1; tentative D call: TRBD2 (6 bases). CDR1 is SGHVS, CDR2 FQNEAQ, per germline. V lost 0 bases, J lost 12 bases, and 9 bases lay in between. The CDR3 is made up of 12 amino acids. The CDR3 coding sequence is TGTGCCAGCAGCTTAGCCGGGGGAAGGCAGTTCTTC. It codes for CASSLAGGRQFF.

The J gene is TRBJ1-1, the V gene TRBV2, with a weak D call TRBD1 (6 bases). The CDR3 has 13 residues. V dropped 7 bases and J dropped 3 bases, with 12 bases sitting between them. Looked up from germline, CDR1 is SNHLY and CDR2 is FYNNEI. CDR3 region: CASKEGVDTEAFF. The CDR3 DNA follows: TGTGCCAGCAAGGAGGGGGTGGACACTGAAGCTTTCTTT.

This chain uses TRBV5-1 with TRBJ2-1, with 10 positions matching TRBD2. The CDR3 covers 17 residues. CDR1 is SGHRS, CDR2 YFSETQ, per germline. Germline trimming cut 0 bases from V and 2 bases from J; bases unmatched to any gene: 5. CDR3 DNA: TGCGCCAGCAGCTTGGCCCTACTAGCGGGACCCTACAATGAGCAGTTCTTC. Protein: CASSLALLAGPYNEQFF.

This chain links TRBV6-1 with TRBJ2-7; possible D gene TRBD1, 5 bases. Trimming left V 1 base short and J 2 bases short, with 12 bases between. Germline V CDR1 and CDR2: MNHNS, SASEGT. The CDR3 extends over 15 amino acids. CDR3 bases: TGTGCCAGCAGTGAAGGGTCCAGGGCGACCTACGAGCAGTACTTC. Its translation is CASSEGSRATYEQYF.

CDR3 residues: CASSGVAGFNEQFF. DNA for the CDR3: TGTGCCAGCAGCGGGGTAGCGGGATTCAATGAGCAGTTCTTC. V usage is TRBV9 and J usage is TRBJ2-1; 8 nucleotides align to TRBD2. V dropped 3 bases and J dropped 6; count of bases not matched to a gene: 5. CDR3 length: 14 amino acids. Germline CDR1 SGDLS, CDR2 YYNGEE.

The J gene is TRBJ2-3, the V gene TRBV10-3, with D hard to call. The CDR3 extends over 15 amino acids. The V gene lost 4 bases and the J gene lost 0 bases, with 11 bases spanning the gap. Germline V gene sequence: CDR1 ENHRY, CDR2 SYGVKD. CDR3: CAISGPSASTDTQYF. The CDR3 DNA reads as TGTGCCATCAGTGGCCCCTCCGCTAGCACAGATACGCAGTATTTT.

The chain has TRBV27 and TRBJ2-1; the match to TRBD1 covers 9 bases. The junction had 8 bases not matched to a gene; V was cut back by 2 bases and J by 12 bases. Germline values: CDR1 MNHEY, CDR2 SMNVEV (reference sequence). This CDR3 has 14 residues. CDR3 sequence reads: CASSLRDRDDGQFF. In DNA form, the CDR3 reads TGTGCCAGCAGTTTAAGGGACAGGGATGATGGGCAGTTCTTC.

The chain joins TRBV5-6 to TRBJ2-7, with 9 bases that match TRBD1. Germline CDR1 reads SGHDT; CDR2 reads YYEEEE. This CDR3 has 14 amino acids. The junction had 7 bases not matched to a gene; V was cut back by 4 bases and J by 5 bases. As DNA, the CDR3 is TGTGCCAGCAGCCAGGGGACAGGGAAAAACGAGCAGTACTTC. This codes for CASSQGTGKNEQYF. Based on the CDR3 plus reference TRBV5-6 and TRBJ2-7, the full variable domain is DAGVTQSPTHLIKTRGQQVTLRCSPKSGHDTVSWYQQALGQGPQFIFQYYEEEERQRGNFPDRFSGHQFPNYSSELNVNALLLGDSALYLCASSQGTGKNEQYFGPGTRLTVT.

This rearrangement joins TRBV6-6 to TRBJ2-1; the match to TRBD2 covers 7 bases. CDR1 is MNHNY, CDR2 SVGAGI, per germline (reference sequence). J gave up 2 bases and V 0 bases, and 4 bases lay outside the gene matches. CDR3 length: 16 amino acids. The CDR3 DNA sequence: TGTGCCAGCAGTTACTCTCGGGGGGTAACCTACAATGAGCAGTTCTTC. Its protein is CASSYSRGVTYNEQFF.

The chain links TRBV25-1 to TRBJ2-1; D is uncertain. CDR1 is MGHDK and CDR2 is SYGVNS in the germline V gene. Trimming took off 1 base at V and 1 base at J, with 11 bases between the two ends. This CDR3 has 16 residues. CDR3 DNA sequence: TGTGCCAGCAGTGAATTGTCCACTTCGTCCTACAATGAGCAGTTCTTC. This sequence encodes CASSELSTSSYNEQFF.

The V and J genes are TRBV25-1 and TRBJ2-5; D unresolved. The V end lost 2 bases, the J end lost 5 bases, and 9 bases lay between the germline ends. CDR3 size: 13 residues. Per germline, CDR1 MGHDK and CDR2 SYGVNS. The CDR3 DNA sequence: TGTGCCAGCAGTGAAAGTCCACGGGAGACCCAGTACTTC. Translation: CASSESPRETQYF.

The chain couples TRBV6-5 to TRBJ2-6; D unclear. Germline values: CDR1 MNHEY, CDR2 SVGAGI. Trimming removed 6 bases at V and 3 bases at J, with 6 bases between. CDR3 length: 13 residues. CDR3 sequence reads: CASRKGGANVLTF. CDR3 bases: TGTGCCAGCAGGAAAGGTGGGGCCAACGTCCTGACTTTC.